The 11 T cell receptor beta chains listed next were all sequenced from one sample in a study of tumor-infiltrating lymphocytes in localized non-small cell lung cancer. The method was immunoSEQ multiplex PCR; TCRdb's version includes in-frame clones alone and lacks a portion of them. The table has thousands of clones, approximately 70% seen once. Sequenced material: uninvolved lung tissue not adjacent to the tumor. Receptors originate from a human donor with non-small cell lung cancer.

The chain recombines TRBV4-1 with TRBJ1-2; no firm D call. CDR1 is MGHRA, CDR2 YSYEKL, per germline. Trimming took 1 base from V and 0 from J, leaving 9 bases between them. This CDR3 region has 15 residues. CDR3 loop: CASSQVAETNYGYTF. For the CDR3, the DNA is TGCGCCAGCAGCCAAGTAGCAGAGACTAACTATGGCTACACCTTC.

The chain has TRBV7-2 and TRBJ1-2; D gene unclear. The germline V gene encodes CDR1 SGHTA and CDR2 FQGNSA. Trimming pared 5 bases from V and 2 bases from J, leaving 12 bases between. This CDR3 contains 14 residues. CDR3 amino acids: CASSEYGGNYGYTF. The CDR3, as DNA: TGTGCCAGCAGCGAATACGGCGGAAACTATGGCTACACCTTC.

This chain links TRBV4-2 with TRBJ1-1; TRBD1 aligns across 7 bases. The CDR3 contains 16 residues. Germline CDR1 LGHNA, CDR2 YNFKEQ. V lost 4 bases to trimming and J lost 3 bases; unmatched junction nucleotides: 11. Here the CDR3 DNA reads TGTGCCAGCAGCCCGGGCATTGACAGGGTCGACACTGAAGCTTTCTTT. It codes for CASSPGIDRVDTEAFF.

The rearrangement uses TRBV6-1 and TRBJ2-7, with D possibly being TRBD1 (6 bases). CDR1 and CDR2 (germline): MNHNS, SASEGT. V was cut by 9 bases and J by 5 bases, with 17 bases left in between. This CDR3 is 13 amino acids long. CDR3 in amino acids: CASKGQGRNEQYF. CDR3 DNA: TGTGCCAGTAAGGGGCAGGGGCGGAACGAGCAGTACTTC.

This chain links TRBV6-4 with TRBJ1-2; TRBD1 aligns across 7 bases. CDR1 is MRHNA, CDR2 SNTAGT, per germline. After removal of 0 bases from V and 7 bases from J, the junction contained 2 bases not matched to a gene. The CDR3 has 13 residues. Here the CDR3 DNA reads TGTGCCAGCAGTGACTCGACAGGGTTTGGCTACACCTTC. As protein: CASSDSTGFGYTF.

This clone was seen more than once but under ten times. This sequence joins TRBV5-6 and TRBJ2-3; TRBD2 agrees at 7 bases. There are 15 residues in the CDR3. Germline V gene sequence: CDR1 SGHDT, CDR2 YYEEEE. Trimming removed 4 bases from V and 3 bases from J; junction bases left unmatched: 8. The CDR3 nucleotides are TGTGCCAGCAGCCCTTGGGACTACCGAACAGATACGCAGTATTTT. Translation gives CASSPWDYRTDTQYF.

This chain uses TRBV7-8 with TRBJ2-1, with D tentatively TRBD1 or TRBD2 (5 bases each). There are 14 residues in the CDR3. Germline CDR1 and CDR2: SGHVS and FQNEAQ. The V end lost 4 bases, the J end lost 9 bases, and 16 bases lay between the germline ends. CDR3 amino acids: CASSSRRMGVEQFF. CDR3 nucleotide sequence: TGTGCCAGCAGCTCCAGGCGGATGGGGGTTGAGCAGTTCTTC.

This chain links TRBV29-1 with TRBJ2-1; the D gene is possibly TRBD2 (6 bases). The germline gives CDR1 SQVTM, CDR2 ANQGSEA. V gave up 7 bases and J gave up 9 bases, with 10 bases separating them. The CDR3 totals 10 residues. The CDR3 here is CSGGEAEQFF. The CDR3 coding sequence is TGCAGCGGGGGGGAGGCTGAGCAGTTCTTC.

The chain combines TRBV29-1 with TRBJ1-1; TRBD1 might be the D (6 bases). The V end lost 3 bases, the J end lost 2 bases, and 10 bases lay between the germline ends. CDR1 and CDR2 (germline): SQVTM, ANQGSEA. The CDR3 contains 13 residues. In DNA form, the CDR3 reads TGCAGCGTTGAGACAGGTTCTAACACTGAAGCTTTCTTT. Encoded protein: CSVETGSNTEAFF.

J is TRBJ1-1 and V is TRBV18; the D gene is possibly TRBD1 (5 bases). Germline values: CDR1 KGHSH, CDR2 LQKENI. The CDR3 sequence is 14 residues long. Deletions cut 0 bases from V and 5 bases from J, with 10 bases between. Written as DNA, the CDR3 is TGTGCCAGCTCACCACCGTCAGGGTGGACTGAAGCTTTCTTT. Translated: CASSPPSGWTEAFF. Looking up the rest from reference TRBV18 and TRBJ1-1 gives the full variable domain: NAGVMQNPRHLVRRRGQEARLRCSPMKGHSHVYWYRQLPEEGLKFMVYLQKENIIDESGMPKERFSAEFPKEGPSILRIQQVVRGDSAAYFCASSPPSGWTEAFFGQGTRLTVV.

A few counts support this clone. The CDR3 DNA is TGCGCCAGCAGCTCTTTGACAGGATTCACAGATACGCAGTATTTT. This gives the protein CASSSLTGFTDTQYF. V is TRBV5-1 and J is TRBJ2-3, with TRBD1 as a possible D gene (6 bases). V shed 3 bases and J shed 2 bases, with 13 bases lying between them. The CDR3 has 15 residues. Germline-derived CDR1 and CDR2 are SGHRS and YFSETQ.